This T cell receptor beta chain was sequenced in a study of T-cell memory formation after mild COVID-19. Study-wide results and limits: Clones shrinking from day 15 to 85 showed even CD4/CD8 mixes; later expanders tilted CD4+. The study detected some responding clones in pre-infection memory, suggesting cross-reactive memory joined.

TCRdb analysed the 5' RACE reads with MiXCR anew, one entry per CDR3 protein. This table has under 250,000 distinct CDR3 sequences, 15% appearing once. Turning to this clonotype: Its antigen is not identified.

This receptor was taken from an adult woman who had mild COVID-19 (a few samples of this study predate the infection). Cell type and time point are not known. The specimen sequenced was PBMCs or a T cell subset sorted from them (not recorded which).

CDR3 sequence: CAYRRSGGRAFF. CDR3 DNA: TGTGCCTACCGGAGGTCAGGGGGCCGGGCTTTCTTT. The chain uses TRBV12-3 or TRBV12-4 and TRBJ1-1; TRBD1 matches at 8 bases. The trim removed 11 bases at V and 11 bases at J, leaving 13 bases unmatched. The CDR3 extends over 12 amino acids.